This record concerns one TCR beta chain sequence. This CDR3 region has 17 residues. In germline, CDR1 is SQVTM, CDR2 ANQGSEA. V dropped 7 bases and J dropped 0 bases, with 25 bases sitting between them. This sample is part of a study of T cell changes during pregnancy in multiple sclerosis. TCRdb keeps only in-frame clones here, not all; method: immunoSEQ multiplex PCR. The table shows roughly 110,000 clones, with 85% to 95% occurring only once. The rearrangement joins TRBV29-1 to TRBJ2-7; D is possibly TRBD1 (6 bases). The source of this sequence is a female donor in good health, enrolled as a control in a pregnancy study. The material was peripheral blood, obtained in the third trimester of pregnancy. The CDR3, as DNA: TGCAGCGCTGGGTGCGGACAGCAAGCAAAAATCTCCTACGAGCAGTACTTC. Protein: CSAGCGQQAKISYEQYF.